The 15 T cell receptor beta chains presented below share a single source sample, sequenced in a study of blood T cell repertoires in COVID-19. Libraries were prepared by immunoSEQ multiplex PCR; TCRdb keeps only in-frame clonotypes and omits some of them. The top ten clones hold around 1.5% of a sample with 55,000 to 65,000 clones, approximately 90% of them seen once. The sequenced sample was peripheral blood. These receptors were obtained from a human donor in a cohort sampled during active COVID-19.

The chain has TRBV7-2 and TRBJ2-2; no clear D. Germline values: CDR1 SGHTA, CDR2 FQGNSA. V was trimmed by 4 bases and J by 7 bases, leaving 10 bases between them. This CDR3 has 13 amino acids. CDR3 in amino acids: CASSSLLNGELFF. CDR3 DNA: TGTGCCAGCAGCTCACTATTGAACGGGGAGCTGTTTTTT. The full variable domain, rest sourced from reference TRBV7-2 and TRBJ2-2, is GAGVSQSPSNKVTEKGKDVELRCDPISGHTALYWYRQSLGQGLEFLIYFQGNSAPDKSGLPSDRFSAERTGGSVSTLTIQRTQQEDSAVYLCASSSLLNGELFFGEGSRLTVL.

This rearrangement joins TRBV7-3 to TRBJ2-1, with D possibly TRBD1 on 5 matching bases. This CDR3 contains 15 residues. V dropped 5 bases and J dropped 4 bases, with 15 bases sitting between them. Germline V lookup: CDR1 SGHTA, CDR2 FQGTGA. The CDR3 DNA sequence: TGTGCCAGCAGCCCGGGCCGGCAGGGATACAATGAGCAGTTCTTC. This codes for CASSPGRQGYNEQFF.

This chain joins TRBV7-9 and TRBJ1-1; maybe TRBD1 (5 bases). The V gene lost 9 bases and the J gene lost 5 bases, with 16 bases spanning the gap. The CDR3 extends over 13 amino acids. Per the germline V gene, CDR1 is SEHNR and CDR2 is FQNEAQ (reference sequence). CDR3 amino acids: CARRTAGRTEAFF. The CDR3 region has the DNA TGTGCCAGGCGAACTGCAGGGAGGACTGAAGCTTTCTTT. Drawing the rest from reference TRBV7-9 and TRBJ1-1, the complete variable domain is DTGVSQNPRHKITKRGQNVTFRCDPISEHNRLYWYRQTLGQGPEFLTYFQNEAQLEKSRLLSDRFSAERPKGSFSTLEIQRTEQGDSAMYLCARRTAGRTEAFFGQGTRLTVV.

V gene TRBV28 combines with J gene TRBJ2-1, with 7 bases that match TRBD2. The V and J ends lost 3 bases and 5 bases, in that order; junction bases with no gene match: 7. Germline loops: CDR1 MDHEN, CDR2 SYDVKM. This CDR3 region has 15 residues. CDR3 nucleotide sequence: TGTGCCAGCAGTTTTCGACTAGCAATCCACAATGAGCAGTTCTTC. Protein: CASSFRLAIHNEQFF.

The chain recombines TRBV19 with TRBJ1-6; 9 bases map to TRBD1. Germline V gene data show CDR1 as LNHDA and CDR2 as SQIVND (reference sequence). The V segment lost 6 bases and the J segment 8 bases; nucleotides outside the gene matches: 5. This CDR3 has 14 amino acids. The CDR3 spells CASRRTGADSPLHF. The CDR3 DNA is TGTGCCAGTAGGAGGACAGGGGCGGATTCACCCCTCCACTTT.

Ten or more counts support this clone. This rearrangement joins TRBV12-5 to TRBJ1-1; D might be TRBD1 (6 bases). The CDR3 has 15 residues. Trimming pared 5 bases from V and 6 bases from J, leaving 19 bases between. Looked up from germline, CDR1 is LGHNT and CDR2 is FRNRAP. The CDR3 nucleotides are TGTGCTAGTGGTCCCGAGACAGGCATGCTCGCTGAAGCTTTCTTT. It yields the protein CASGPETGMLAEAFF.

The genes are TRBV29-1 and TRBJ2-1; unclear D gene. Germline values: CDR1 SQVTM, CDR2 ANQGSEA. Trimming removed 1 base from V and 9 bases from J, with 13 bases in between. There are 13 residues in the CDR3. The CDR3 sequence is CSVEVAGVGEQFF. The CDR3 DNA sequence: TGCAGCGTTGAAGTGGCAGGTGTCGGTGAGCAGTTCTTC.

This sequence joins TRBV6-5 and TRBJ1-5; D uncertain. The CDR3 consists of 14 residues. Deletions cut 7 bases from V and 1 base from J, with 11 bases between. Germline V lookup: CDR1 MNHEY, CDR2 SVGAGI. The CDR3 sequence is CASIGGKSNQPQHF. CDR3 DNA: TGTGCCAGCATTGGCGGGAAGAGCAATCAGCCCCAGCATTTT.

CDR3 region: CASSQAQGPGGAFF. The CDR3 nucleotides read TGCGCCAGCAGCCAAGCCCAGGGCCCCGGAGGGGCTTTCTTT. J is TRBJ1-1 and V is TRBV4-3; D perhaps matches TRBD1 (5 bases). Deletions cut 1 base from V and 11 bases from J, with 17 bases between. The germline CDR1 and CDR2 sequences are LGHNA and YSLEER. The CDR3 sequence is 14 residues long.

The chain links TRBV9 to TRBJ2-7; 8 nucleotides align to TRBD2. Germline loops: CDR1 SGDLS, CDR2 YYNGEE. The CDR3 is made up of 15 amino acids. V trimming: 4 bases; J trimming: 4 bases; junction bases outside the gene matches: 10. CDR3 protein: CASSIGSGLVYEQYF. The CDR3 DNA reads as TGTGCCAGCAGCATCGGCTCGGGACTAGTGTACGAGCAGTACTTC.

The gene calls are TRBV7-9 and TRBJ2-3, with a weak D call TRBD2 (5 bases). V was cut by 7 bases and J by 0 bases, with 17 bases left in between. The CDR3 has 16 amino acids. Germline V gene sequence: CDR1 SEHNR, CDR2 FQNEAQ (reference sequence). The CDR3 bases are TGTGCCAGCACCACGAGGCTAGCACTTAGCACAGATACGCAGTATTTT. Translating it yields CASTTRLALSTDTQYF.

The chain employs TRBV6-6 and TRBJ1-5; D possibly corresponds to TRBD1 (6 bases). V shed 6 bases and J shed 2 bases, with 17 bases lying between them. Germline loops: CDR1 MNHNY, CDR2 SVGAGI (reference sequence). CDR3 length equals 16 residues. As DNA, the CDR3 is TGTGCCAGCAGCCCTTGGACAGCCGCGGGCAATCAGCCCCAGCATTTT. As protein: CASSPWTAAGNQPQHF.

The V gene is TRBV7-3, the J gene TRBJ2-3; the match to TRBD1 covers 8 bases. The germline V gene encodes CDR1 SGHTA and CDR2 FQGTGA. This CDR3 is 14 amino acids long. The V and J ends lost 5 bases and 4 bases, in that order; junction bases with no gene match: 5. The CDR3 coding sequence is TGTGCCAGCAGCCACCAGGGGGCCCCAGATACGCAGTATTTT. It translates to CASSHQGAPDTQYF.

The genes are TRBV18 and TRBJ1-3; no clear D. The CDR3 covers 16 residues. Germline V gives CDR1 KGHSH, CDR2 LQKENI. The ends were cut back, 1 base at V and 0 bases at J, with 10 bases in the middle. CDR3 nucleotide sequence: TGTGCCAGCTCACCACGGGCCGGCGACTCTGGAAACACCATATATTTT. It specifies CASSPRAGDSGNTIYF.

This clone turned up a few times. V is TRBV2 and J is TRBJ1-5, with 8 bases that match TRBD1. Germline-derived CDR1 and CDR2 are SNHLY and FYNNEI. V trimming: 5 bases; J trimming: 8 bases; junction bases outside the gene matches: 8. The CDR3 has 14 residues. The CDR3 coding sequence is TGTGCCAGCAGTCAACAGGGGGGCTGGGAGCCCCAGCATTTT. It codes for CASSQQGGWEPQHF.